What follows describes a single TCR beta chain. Its cognate antigen is unknown. These data belong to a study of OX40 agonist ivuxolimab in advanced cancers. The CDR3 spans 14 residues. Trimming removed 4 bases from V and 5 bases from J; junction bases left unmatched: 4. Germline CDR1 is WNHNN and CDR2 is SYGVQD (reference sequence). This table comes from immunoSEQ multiplex PCR, and its TCRdb copy is limited to in-frame clones, with some not included. The sample carries under 85,000 clones, less than 90% recorded once. Study-wide results and caveats: Clonal expansion in partial responders at 0.1-3.0 mg/kg ranked among the lowest. CD4+ T cells averaged fewer expanded clones than CD8+ T cells. Expanded peripheral T-cell antigen specificity went undetermined.

This chain links TRBV10-1 with TRBJ2-2; 7 positions match TRBD1. Sequences were derived from CD4+ or CD8+ T cells sorted from blood, sampled in a trial of the OX40 agonist ivuxolimab. The receptor was isolated from an adult with an advanced solid tumor such as melanoma, head and neck, liver or kidney cancer. In DNA form, the CDR3 reads TGCGCCAGCAGTGGACAGGGTTGGACCGGGGAGCTGTTTTTT. Residues: CASSGQGWTGELFF.